The rows below give T cell receptor beta chains drawn from one sample of a study of cytotoxic CD8 clonotypes in ibrutinib-treated CLL. Method: immunoSEQ multiplex PCR; TCRdb's copy keeps in-frame clones and lacks some. This table has about 70,000 clones, approximately 90% appearing once. The specimen was PBMCs, collected after 12 months of ibrutinib treatment. Receptor source: a human donor with chronic lymphocytic leukemia. CDR3s include the opening cysteine and the closing phenylalanine or tryptophan. The order of the fields is V gene, clone size, CDR3 length, J gene, D gene, CDR3 DNA, CDR3 protein. A D gene is named only where the DNA matches it firmly. A clone size is listed for some rows: how often the clone was seen (once, few, many), or a class if it is expanded.

v_call: TRBV10-3; clone_size: NA; cdr3_length: 14; j_call: TRBJ2-2; d_call: TRBD1; cdr3_nt: TGTGCCATCAGGCAGGGGGCAAGCACCGGGGAGCTGTTTTTT; cdr3_aa: CAIRQGASTGELFF
v_call: TRBV18; clone_size: NA; cdr3_length: 14; j_call: TRBJ1-2; d_call: TRBD1; cdr3_nt: TGTGCCAGCTCACCTGCGGACAGGGACCATGGCTACACCTTC; cdr3_aa: CASSPADRDHGYTF
v_call: TRBV19; clone_size: few; cdr3_length: 14; j_call: TRBJ1-5; d_call: NA; cdr3_nt: TGTGCCAGTAGTACCGGGGGGCATGGGCAGCCCCAGCATTTT; cdr3_aa: CASSTGGHGQPQHF
v_call: TRBV7-2; clone_size: NA; cdr3_length: 14; j_call: TRBJ2-5; d_call: NA; cdr3_nt: TGTGCCAGCAGCTTAGATCGGAGGGGGGAGACCCAGTACTTC; cdr3_aa: CASSLDRRGETQYF
v_call: TRBV19; clone_size: NA; cdr3_length: 15; j_call: TRBJ1-5; d_call: NA; cdr3_nt: TGTGCCAGTAGTATCGAGGAGGCTTACTATCAGCCCCAGCATTTT; cdr3_aa: CASSIEEAYYQPQHF
v_call: TRBV5-1; clone_size: NA; cdr3_length: 14; j_call: TRBJ2-7; d_call: NA; cdr3_nt: TGCGCCAGCAGCTTGGGTGGTAACTCCTACGAGCAGTACTTC; cdr3_aa: CASSLGGNSYEQYF
v_call: TRBV5-1; clone_size: NA; cdr3_length: 15; j_call: TRBJ1-5; d_call: NA; cdr3_nt: TGCGCCAGCAGTCTCAGCGGGTCTCGCAATCAGCCCCAGCATTTT; cdr3_aa: CASSLSGSRNQPQHF
v_call: TRBV7-3; clone_size: many; cdr3_length: 15; j_call: TRBJ1-1; d_call: NA; cdr3_nt: TGTGCCAGCCTCCCACTGGGTAACTTGAACACTGAAGCTTTCTTT; cdr3_aa: CASLPLGNLNTEAFF
v_call: TRBV5-8; clone_size: NA; cdr3_length: 15; j_call: TRBJ2-7; d_call: TRBD2; cdr3_nt: TGTGCCAGCAGCTTGGGTTGGACTCAGCGGGGCGAGCAGTACTTC; cdr3_aa: CASSLGWTQRGEQYF
v_call: TRBV30; clone_size: NA; cdr3_length: 10; j_call: TRBJ1-3; d_call: NA; cdr3_nt: TGTGCCTCTCAGAGAAACACCATATATTTT; cdr3_aa: CASQRNTIYF
v_call: TRBV10-1; clone_size: once; cdr3_length: 14; j_call: TRBJ1-6; d_call: NA; cdr3_nt: TGCGCCAGCAGTGAGTCTCGGGATAACTCACCCCTCCACTTT; cdr3_aa: CASSESRDNSPLHF
v_call: TRBV6-6; clone_size: NA; cdr3_length: 16; j_call: TRBJ2-2; d_call: NA; cdr3_nt: TGTGCCAGCAGTTACTCAGGGACGTCTCTTTCAGGGGAGCTGTTTTTT; cdr3_aa: CASSYSGTSLSGELFF
v_call: TRBV7-3; clone_size: NA; cdr3_length: 17; j_call: TRBJ2-2; d_call: TRBD1; cdr3_nt: TGTGCCAGCAGCAGAGCCGGCCAGGGGGCTTACACCGGGGAGCTGTTTTTT; cdr3_aa: CASSRAGQGAYTGELFF
v_call: TRBV27; clone_size: NA; cdr3_length: 16; j_call: TRBJ1-4; d_call: TRBD1; cdr3_nt: TGTGCCAGCAGTCTCAAGACAGGGCTGTACGATGAAAAACTGTTTTTT; cdr3_aa: CASSLKTGLYDEKLFF
v_call: TRBV29-1; clone_size: NA; cdr3_length: 19; j_call: TRBJ2-3; d_call: TRBD2; cdr3_nt: TGCAGCGTTGAAGATCTTGTTAGCGGGAGTAATGGGGCCACAGATACGCAGTATTTT; cdr3_aa: CSVEDLVSGSNGATDTQYF
v_call: TRBV29-1; clone_size: NA; cdr3_length: 11; j_call: TRBJ2-5; d_call: NA; cdr3_nt: TGCAGCGTTGCGGGGGTCGAGACCCAGTACTTC; cdr3_aa: CSVAGVETQYF
v_call: TRBV7-6; clone_size: NA; cdr3_length: 20; j_call: TRBJ1-3; d_call: TRBD1; cdr3_nt: TGTGCCAGCAGCTTAGCTCCGGGACAGGGAACGTTCACCTCTGGAAACACCATATATTTT; cdr3_aa: CASSLAPGQGTFTSGNTIYF
v_call: TRBV4-3; clone_size: NA; cdr3_length: 21; j_call: TRBJ2-5; d_call: TRBD2; cdr3_nt: TGCGCCAGCAGCCGCACTCCCGCTGGGACTAGCGGGGACAGGACCCAAGAGACCCAGTACTTC; cdr3_aa: CASSRTPAGTSGDRTQETQYF
v_call: TRBV25-1; clone_size: NA; cdr3_length: 15; j_call: TRBJ2-7; d_call: NA; cdr3_nt: TGTGCCAGCAGTGACAGGGAGATTTTATCCTACGAGCAGTACTTC; cdr3_aa: CASSDREILSYEQYF
v_call: TRBV4-3; clone_size: NA; cdr3_length: 17; j_call: TRBJ2-5; d_call: TRBD1; cdr3_nt: TGCGCCAGCAGCCAAGACGCAGGGGGCAGGGCTTTAGAGACCCAGTACTTC; cdr3_aa: CASSQDAGGRALETQYF
v_call: TRBV18; clone_size: NA; cdr3_length: 14; j_call: TRBJ2-5; d_call: TRBD1; cdr3_nt: TGTGCCAGCTCACTCTGGACAGGGGAAGAGACCCAGTACTTC; cdr3_aa: CASSLWTGEETQYF
v_call: TRBV5-5; clone_size: NA; cdr3_length: 11; j_call: TRBJ1-1; d_call: NA; cdr3_nt: TGTGCCAGCAGCACCGAGGCTGAAGCTTTCTTT; cdr3_aa: CASSTEAEAFF
v_call: TRBV5-1; clone_size: once; cdr3_length: 17; j_call: TRBJ1-1; d_call: TRBD1; cdr3_nt: TGCGCCAGCAGCTTAGGACAGGGGTTCGCCATGAACACTGAAGCTTTCTTT; cdr3_aa: CASSLGQGFAMNTEAFF
v_call: TRBV4-1; clone_size: NA; cdr3_length: 15; j_call: TRBJ2-2; d_call: NA; cdr3_nt: TGCGCCAGCAGCCAAGTAGTCTTATGGGCCGGGGAGCTGTTTTTT; cdr3_aa: CASSQVVLWAGELFF
v_call: TRBV30; clone_size: NA; cdr3_length: 15; j_call: TRBJ1-1; d_call: NA; cdr3_nt: TGTGCCTGGAGTGTACAACAGGGTGAGGTCGCTGAAGCTTTCTTT; cdr3_aa: CAWSVQQGEVAEAFF
v_call: TRBV4-1; clone_size: NA; cdr3_length: 14; j_call: TRBJ1-2; d_call: TRBD1; cdr3_nt: TGCGCCAGCAGCCAACTGACAGGGAACTATGGCTACACCTTC; cdr3_aa: CASSQLTGNYGYTF
v_call: TRBV6-5; clone_size: once; cdr3_length: 15; j_call: TRBJ1-5; d_call: TRBD1; cdr3_nt: TGTGCCAGCGAGGCAGGGGGCTTACGGTATCAGCCCCAGCATTTT; cdr3_aa: CASEAGGLRYQPQHF
v_call: TRBV7-2; clone_size: NA; cdr3_length: 15; j_call: TRBJ2-1; d_call: TRBD2; cdr3_nt: TGTGCCAGCAGCGGATTTCCGGGAGGGTTCAATGAGCAGTTCTTC; cdr3_aa: CASSGFPGGFNEQFF
v_call: TRBV6-6; clone_size: NA; cdr3_length: 14; j_call: TRBJ2-7; d_call: NA; cdr3_nt: TGTGCCAGCTCCGGGAACGGCAGAACCTACGAGCAGTACTTC; cdr3_aa: CASSGNGRTYEQYF
v_call: TRBV19; clone_size: once; cdr3_length: 16; j_call: TRBJ2-1; d_call: NA; cdr3_nt: TGTGCCAGTACCTCCCAGGCAGGGCTCTTCTACAATGAGCAGTTCTTC; cdr3_aa: CASTSQAGLFYNEQFF
v_call: TRBV14; clone_size: NA; cdr3_length: 19; j_call: TRBJ1-4; d_call: NA; cdr3_nt: TGTGCCAGCAGCCTAAGTATCAGCAGCAACATTGCAACTAATGAAAAACTGTTTTTT; cdr3_aa: CASSLSISSNIATNEKLFF
v_call: TRBV5-1; clone_size: once; cdr3_length: 18; j_call: TRBJ2-7; d_call: NA; cdr3_nt: TGCGCCAGCAGCGTCTCGAGGGGGGCGCAGAGGTTTGCTTACGAGCAGTACTTC; cdr3_aa: CASSVSRGAQRFAYEQYF
v_call: TRBV2; clone_size: NA; cdr3_length: 15; j_call: TRBJ1-5; d_call: TRBD1; cdr3_nt: TGTGCCAGCAGGCCACAGGGGGTTTTACATCAGCCCCAGCATTTT; cdr3_aa: CASRPQGVLHQPQHF
v_call: TRBV28; clone_size: NA; cdr3_length: 16; j_call: TRBJ2-7; d_call: TRBD2; cdr3_nt: TGTGCCAGCAGGGGAACTGGACTAGCGGGGCTCTACGAGCAGTACTTC; cdr3_aa: CASRGTGLAGLYEQYF
v_call: TRBV27; clone_size: NA; cdr3_length: 14; j_call: TRBJ2-7; d_call: TRBD2; cdr3_nt: TGTGCCAGCAGTTTCGGAGCGGGAGGGGGCGAGCAGTACTTC; cdr3_aa: CASSFGAGGGEQYF
v_call: TRBV5-5; clone_size: NA; cdr3_length: 16; j_call: TRBJ2-1; d_call: TRBD2; cdr3_nt: TGTGCCAGCAGCTTGGTTCCGAGCGGGAGGGGCGATGAGCAGTTCTTC; cdr3_aa: CASSLVPSGRGDEQFF
v_call: TRBV5-1; clone_size: NA; cdr3_length: 13; j_call: TRBJ1-4; d_call: TRBD1; cdr3_nt: TGCGCCAGCAGCCGGGACAGGGATGAAAAACTGTTTTTT; cdr3_aa: CASSRDRDEKLFF
v_call: TRBV19; clone_size: NA; cdr3_length: 15; j_call: TRBJ2-7; d_call: NA; cdr3_nt: TGTGCCAGTAGTTCGATTGGTGAAGGGTCCTACGAGCAGTACTTC; cdr3_aa: CASSSIGEGSYEQYF
v_call: TRBV29-1; clone_size: few; cdr3_length: 14; j_call: TRBJ1-5; d_call: TRBD1; cdr3_nt: TGCAGCGTAGCTACAGGGGCCTACAATCAGCCCCAGCATTTT; cdr3_aa: CSVATGAYNQPQHF
v_call: TRBV7-9; clone_size: NA; cdr3_length: 15; j_call: TRBJ1-2; d_call: TRBD1; cdr3_nt: TGTGCCAGCAGCATACTGCGGGACAGGGGCTATGGCTACACCTTC; cdr3_aa: CASSILRDRGYGYTF
v_call: TRBV19; clone_size: NA; cdr3_length: 14; j_call: TRBJ1-5; d_call: NA; cdr3_nt: TGTGCCAGTACTGGCCCTAATGGCAATCAGCCCCAGCATTTT; cdr3_aa: CASTGPNGNQPQHF